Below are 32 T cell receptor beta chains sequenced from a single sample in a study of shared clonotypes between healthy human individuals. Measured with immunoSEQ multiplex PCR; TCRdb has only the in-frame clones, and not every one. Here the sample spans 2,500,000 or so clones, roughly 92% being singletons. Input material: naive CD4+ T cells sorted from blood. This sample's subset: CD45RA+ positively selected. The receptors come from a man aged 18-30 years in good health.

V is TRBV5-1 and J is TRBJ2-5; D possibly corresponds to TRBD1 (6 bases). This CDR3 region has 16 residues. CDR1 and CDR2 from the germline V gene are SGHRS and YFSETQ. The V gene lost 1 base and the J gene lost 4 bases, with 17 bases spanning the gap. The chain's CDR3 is CASSLTTQGQGETQYF. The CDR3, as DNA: TGCGCCAGCAGCTTGACAACTCAGGGGCAGGGAGAGACCCAGTACTTC.

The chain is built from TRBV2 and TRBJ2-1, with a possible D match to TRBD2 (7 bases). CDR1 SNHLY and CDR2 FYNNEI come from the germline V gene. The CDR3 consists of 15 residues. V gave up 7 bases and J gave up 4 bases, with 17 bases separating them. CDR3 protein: CASKRGEGWYNEQFF. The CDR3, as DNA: TGTGCCAGCAAAAGGGGGGAGGGGTGGTACAATGAGCAGTTCTTC.

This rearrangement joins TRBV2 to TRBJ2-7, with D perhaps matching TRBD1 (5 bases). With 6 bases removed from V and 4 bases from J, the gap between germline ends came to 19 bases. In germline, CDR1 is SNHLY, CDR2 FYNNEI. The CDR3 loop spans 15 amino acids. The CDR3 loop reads CASSQRQSLSYEQYF. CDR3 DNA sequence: TGTGCCAGCAGCCAAAGACAGTCCTTATCATACGAGCAGTACTTC.

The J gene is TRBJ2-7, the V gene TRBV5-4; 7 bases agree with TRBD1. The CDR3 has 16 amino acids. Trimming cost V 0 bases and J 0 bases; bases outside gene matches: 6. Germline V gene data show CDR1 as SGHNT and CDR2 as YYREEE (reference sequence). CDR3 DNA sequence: TGTGCCAGCAGCTTGGGGGGACAGAGGAGCTCCTACGAGCAGTACTTC. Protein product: CASSLGGQRSSYEQYF.

The CDR3 bases are TGTGCCAGCAGTGAAGCGCTTCTTATGAACACTGAAGCTTTCTTT. It yields the protein CASSEALLMNTEAFF. V is TRBV2 and J is TRBJ1-1; no reliable D call. V was shortened by 0 bases and J by 0 bases, with 8 bases between the two germline ends. Germline loops: CDR1 SNHLY, CDR2 FYNNEI. The CDR3 is made up of 15 amino acids.

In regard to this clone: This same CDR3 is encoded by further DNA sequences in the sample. CDR3 protein: CASSLAGGETEAFF. CDR3 DNA: TGCGCCAGCAGCTTGGCCGGGGGGGAAACTGAAGCTTTCTTT. The V call is TRBV5-1, the J call TRBJ1-1; tentatively, D is TRBD1 (5 bases). Germline loops: CDR1 SGHRS, CDR2 YFSETQ. V dropped 0 bases and J dropped 5 bases, with 11 bases sitting between them. CDR3 length: 14 amino acids.

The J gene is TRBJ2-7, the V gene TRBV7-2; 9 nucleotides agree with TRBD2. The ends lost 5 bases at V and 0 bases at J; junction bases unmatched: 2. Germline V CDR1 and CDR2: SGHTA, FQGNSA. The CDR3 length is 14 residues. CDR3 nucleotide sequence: TGTGCCAGCAGCCGGACTAGCGACTCCTACGAGCAGTACTTC. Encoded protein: CASSRTSDSYEQYF.

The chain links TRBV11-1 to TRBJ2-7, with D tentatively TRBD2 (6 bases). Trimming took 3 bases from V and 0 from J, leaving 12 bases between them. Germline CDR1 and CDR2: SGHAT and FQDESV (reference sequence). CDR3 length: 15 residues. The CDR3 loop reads CASSFASASSYEQYF. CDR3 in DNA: TGTGCCAGCAGCTTTGCTAGCGCCAGCTCCTACGAGCAGTACTTC.

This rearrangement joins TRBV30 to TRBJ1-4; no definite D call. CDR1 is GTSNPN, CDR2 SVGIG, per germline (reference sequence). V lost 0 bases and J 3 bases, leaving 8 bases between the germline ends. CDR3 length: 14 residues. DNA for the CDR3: TGTGCCTGGAGTGTAGGGTGGGCTAATGAAAAACTGTTTTTT. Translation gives CAWSVGWANEKLFF. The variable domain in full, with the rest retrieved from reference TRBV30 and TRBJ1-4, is SQTIHQWPATLVQPVGSPLSLECTVEGTSNPNLYWYRQAAGRGLQLLFYSVGIGQISSEVPQNLSASRPQDRQFILSSKKLLLSDSGFYLCAWSVGWANEKLFFGSGTQLSVL.

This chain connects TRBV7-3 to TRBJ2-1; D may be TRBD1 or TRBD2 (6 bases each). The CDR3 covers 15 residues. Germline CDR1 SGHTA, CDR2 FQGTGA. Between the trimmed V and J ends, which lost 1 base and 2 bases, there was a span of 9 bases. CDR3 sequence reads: CASSLIGGAYNEQFF. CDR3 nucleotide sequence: TGTGCCAGCAGCTTAATCGGGGGCGCCTACAATGAGCAGTTCTTC.

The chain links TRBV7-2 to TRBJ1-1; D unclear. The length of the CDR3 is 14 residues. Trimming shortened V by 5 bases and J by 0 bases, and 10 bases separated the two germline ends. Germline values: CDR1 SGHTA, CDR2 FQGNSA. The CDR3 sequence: CASSPPRVNTEAFF. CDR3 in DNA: TGTGCCAGCAGCCCCCCCCGGGTGAACACTGAAGCTTTCTTT. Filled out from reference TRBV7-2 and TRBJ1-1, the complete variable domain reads GAGVSQSPSNKVTEKGKDVELRCDPISGHTALYWYRQSLGQGLEFLIYFQGNSAPDKSGLPSDRFSAERTGGSVSTLTIQRTQQEDSAVYLCASSPPRVNTEAFFGQGTRLTVV.

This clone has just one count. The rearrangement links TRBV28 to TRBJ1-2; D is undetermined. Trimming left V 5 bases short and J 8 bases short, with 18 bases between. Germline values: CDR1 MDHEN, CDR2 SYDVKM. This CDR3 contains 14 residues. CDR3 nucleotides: TGTGCCAGCAGTCGTCTTAGCGGGGTAAGGGGCTACACCTTC. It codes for CASSRLSGVRGYTF.

CDR3 nucleotides: TGCGCCAGCAGCCGGGGACAGACATTTGAAGCTTTCTTT. Amino acids: CASSRGQTFEAFF. This sequence joins TRBV4-1 and TRBJ1-1; 7 bases line up with TRBD1. The CDR3 is 13 amino acids. V shed 4 bases and J 7 bases; nucleotides not matched to a gene: 6. Germline V gives CDR1 MGHRA, CDR2 YSYEKL.

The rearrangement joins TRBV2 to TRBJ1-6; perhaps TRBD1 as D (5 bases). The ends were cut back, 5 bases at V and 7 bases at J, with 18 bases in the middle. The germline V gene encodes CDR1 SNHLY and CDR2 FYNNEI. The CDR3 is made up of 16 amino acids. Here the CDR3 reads CASSPQLTGRNSPLHF. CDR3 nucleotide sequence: TGTGCCAGCAGTCCCCAGCTTACAGGTAGAAATTCACCCCTCCACTTT.

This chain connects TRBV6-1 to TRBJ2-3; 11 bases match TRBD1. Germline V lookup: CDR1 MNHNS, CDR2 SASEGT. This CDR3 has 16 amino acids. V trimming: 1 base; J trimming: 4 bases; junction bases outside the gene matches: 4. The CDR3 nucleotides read TGTGCCAGCAGTGAAGGGACAGGGGGCAACGCAGATACGCAGTATTTT. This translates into CASSEGTGGNADTQYF.

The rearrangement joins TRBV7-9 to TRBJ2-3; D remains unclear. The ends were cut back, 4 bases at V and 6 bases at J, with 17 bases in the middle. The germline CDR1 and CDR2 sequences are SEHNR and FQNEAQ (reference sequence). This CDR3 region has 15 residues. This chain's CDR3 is CASSSSGTALDTQYF. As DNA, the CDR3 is TGTGCCAGCAGCTCGTCAGGAACGGCTTTGGATACGCAGTATTTT.

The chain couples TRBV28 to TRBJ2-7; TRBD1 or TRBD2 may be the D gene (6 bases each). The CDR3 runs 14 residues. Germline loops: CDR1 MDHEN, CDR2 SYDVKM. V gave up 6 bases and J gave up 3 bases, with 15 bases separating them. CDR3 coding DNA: TGTGCCAGCAGCGACTGGGGGGCCAACTACGAGCAGTACTTC. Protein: CASSDWGANYEQYF. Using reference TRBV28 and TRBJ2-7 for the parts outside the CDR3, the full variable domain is DVKVTQSSRYLVKRTGEKVFLECVQDMDHENMFWYRQDPGLGLRLIYFSYDVKMKEKGDIPEGYSVSREKKERFSLILESASTNQTSMYLCASSDWGANYEQYFGPGTRLTVT.

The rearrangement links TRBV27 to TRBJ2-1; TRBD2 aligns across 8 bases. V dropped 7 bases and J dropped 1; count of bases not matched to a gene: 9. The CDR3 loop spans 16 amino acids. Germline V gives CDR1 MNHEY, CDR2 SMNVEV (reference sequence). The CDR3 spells CASTRAGGGSYNEQFF. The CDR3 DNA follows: TGTGCCAGCACTAGGGCGGGAGGTGGTTCCTACAATGAGCAGTTCTTC.

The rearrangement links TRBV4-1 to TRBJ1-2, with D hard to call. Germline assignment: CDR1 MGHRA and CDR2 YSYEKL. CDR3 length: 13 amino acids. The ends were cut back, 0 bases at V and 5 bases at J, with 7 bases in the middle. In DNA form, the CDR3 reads TGCGCCAGCAGCCAAGATGGGGAATATGGCTACACCTTC. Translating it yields CASSQDGEYGYTF.

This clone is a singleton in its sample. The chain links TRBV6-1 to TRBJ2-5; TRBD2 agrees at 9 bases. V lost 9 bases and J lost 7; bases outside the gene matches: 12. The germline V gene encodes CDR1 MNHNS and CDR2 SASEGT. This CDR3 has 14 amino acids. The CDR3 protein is CASMTSGSFGTQYF. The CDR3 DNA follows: TGTGCCAGTATGACTAGCGGATCTTTCGGGACCCAGTACTTC.

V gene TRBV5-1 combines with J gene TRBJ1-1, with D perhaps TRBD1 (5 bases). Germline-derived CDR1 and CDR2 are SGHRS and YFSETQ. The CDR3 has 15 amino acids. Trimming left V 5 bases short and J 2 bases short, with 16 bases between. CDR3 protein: CASRATWGVNTEAFF. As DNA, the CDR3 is TGCGCCAGCAGGGCTACTTGGGGGGTTAACACTGAAGCTTTCTTT.

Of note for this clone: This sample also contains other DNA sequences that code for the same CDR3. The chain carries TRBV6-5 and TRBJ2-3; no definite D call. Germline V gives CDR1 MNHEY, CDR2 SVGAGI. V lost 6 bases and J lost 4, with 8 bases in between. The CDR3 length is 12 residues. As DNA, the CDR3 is TGTGCCAGCAGCCGCGGTCCAGATACGCAGTATTTT. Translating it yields CASSRGPDTQYF.

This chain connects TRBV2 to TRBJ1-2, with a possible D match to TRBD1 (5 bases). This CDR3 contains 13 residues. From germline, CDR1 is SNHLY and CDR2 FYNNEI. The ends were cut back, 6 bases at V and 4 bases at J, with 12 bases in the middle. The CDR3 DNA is TGTGCCAGCAGGGAGACAGAGAGCTATGGCTACACCTTC. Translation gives CASRETESYGYTF. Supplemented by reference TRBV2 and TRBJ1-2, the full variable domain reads EPEVTQTPSHQVTQMGQEVILRCVPISNHLYFYWYRQILGQKVEFLVSFYNNEISEKSEIFDDQFSVERPDGSNFTLKIRSTKLEDSAMYFCASRETESYGYTFGSGTRLTVV.

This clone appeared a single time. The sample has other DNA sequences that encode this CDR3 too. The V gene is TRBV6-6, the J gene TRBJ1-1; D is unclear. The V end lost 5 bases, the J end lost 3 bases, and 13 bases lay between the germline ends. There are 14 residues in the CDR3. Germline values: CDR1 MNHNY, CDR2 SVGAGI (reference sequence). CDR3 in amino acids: CASSRRGLDTEAFF. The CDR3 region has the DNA TGTGCCAGCAGTCGCCGAGGGCTAGACACTGAAGCTTTCTTT.

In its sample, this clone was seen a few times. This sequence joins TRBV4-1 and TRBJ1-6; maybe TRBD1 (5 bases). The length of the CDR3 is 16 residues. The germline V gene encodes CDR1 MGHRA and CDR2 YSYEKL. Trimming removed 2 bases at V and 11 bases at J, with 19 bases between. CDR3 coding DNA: TGCGCCAGCAGCCAAACCCCCCAGGGCGTAACGGCACCCCTCCACTTT. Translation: CASSQTPQGVTAPLHF.

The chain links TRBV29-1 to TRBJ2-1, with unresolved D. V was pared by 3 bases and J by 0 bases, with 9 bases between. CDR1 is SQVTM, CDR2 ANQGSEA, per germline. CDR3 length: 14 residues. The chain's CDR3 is CSVELFRSYNEQFF. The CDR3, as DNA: TGCAGCGTTGAGTTGTTTCGCTCCTACAATGAGCAGTTCTTC.

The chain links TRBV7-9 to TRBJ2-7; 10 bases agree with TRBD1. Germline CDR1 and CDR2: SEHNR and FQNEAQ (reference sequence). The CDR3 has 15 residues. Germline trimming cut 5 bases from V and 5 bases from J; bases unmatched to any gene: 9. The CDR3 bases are TGTGCCAGCAGCGCCCGCGGACAGGGGGGCGACGAGCAGTACTTC. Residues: CASSARGQGGDEQYF.

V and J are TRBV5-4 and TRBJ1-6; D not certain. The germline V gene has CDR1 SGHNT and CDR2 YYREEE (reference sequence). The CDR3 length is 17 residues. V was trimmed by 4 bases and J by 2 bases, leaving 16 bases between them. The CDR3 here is CASSPRGSGTYNSPLHF. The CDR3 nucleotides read TGTGCCAGCAGCCCGCGGGGTTCGGGGACCTATAATTCACCCCTCCACTTT.

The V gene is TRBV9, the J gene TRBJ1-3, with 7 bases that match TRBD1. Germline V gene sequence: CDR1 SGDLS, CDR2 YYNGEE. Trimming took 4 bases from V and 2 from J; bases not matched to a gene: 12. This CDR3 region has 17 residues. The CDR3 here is CASSRTHHDRAGNTIYF. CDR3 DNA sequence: TGTGCCAGCAGCCGCACCCACCACGACAGGGCTGGAAACACCATATATTTT.

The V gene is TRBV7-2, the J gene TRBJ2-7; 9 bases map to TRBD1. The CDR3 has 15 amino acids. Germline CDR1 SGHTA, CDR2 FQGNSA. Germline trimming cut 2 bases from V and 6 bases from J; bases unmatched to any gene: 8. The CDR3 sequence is CASSLWDREGTEQYF. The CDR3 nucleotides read TGTGCCAGCAGCTTATGGGACAGGGAGGGGACCGAGCAGTACTTC.

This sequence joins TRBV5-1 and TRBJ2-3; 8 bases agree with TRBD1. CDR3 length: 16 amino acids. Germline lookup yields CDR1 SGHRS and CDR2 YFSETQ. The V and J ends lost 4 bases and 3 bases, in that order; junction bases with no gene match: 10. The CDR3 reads CASSPRVQGATDTQYF. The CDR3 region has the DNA TGCGCCAGCAGCCCGAGGGTTCAGGGGGCTACAGATACGCAGTATTTT.

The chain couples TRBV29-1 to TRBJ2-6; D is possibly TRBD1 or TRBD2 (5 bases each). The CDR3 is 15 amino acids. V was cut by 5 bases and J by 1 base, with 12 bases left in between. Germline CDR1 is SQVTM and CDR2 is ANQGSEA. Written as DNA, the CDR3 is TGCAGCGTTCGGGAAGGGGTTTCTGGGGCCAACGTCCTGACTTTC. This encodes CSVREGVSGANVLTF.